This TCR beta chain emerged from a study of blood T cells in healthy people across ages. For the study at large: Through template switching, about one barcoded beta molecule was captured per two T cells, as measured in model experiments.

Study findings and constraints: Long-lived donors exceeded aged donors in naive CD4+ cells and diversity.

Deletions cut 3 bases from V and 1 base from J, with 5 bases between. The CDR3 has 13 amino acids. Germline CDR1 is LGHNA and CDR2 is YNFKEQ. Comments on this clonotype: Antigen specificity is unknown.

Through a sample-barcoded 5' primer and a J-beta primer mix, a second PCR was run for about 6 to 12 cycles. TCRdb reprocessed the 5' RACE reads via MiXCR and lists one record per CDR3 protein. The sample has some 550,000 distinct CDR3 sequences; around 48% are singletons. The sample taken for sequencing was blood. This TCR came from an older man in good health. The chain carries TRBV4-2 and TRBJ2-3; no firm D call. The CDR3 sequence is CASSQERTDTQYF. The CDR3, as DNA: TGTGCCAGCAGCCAGGAACGCACAGATACGCAGTATTTT.